This T cell receptor beta chain was retrieved from a study of graft-versus-host responses after intestinal transplantation. Sequencing was performed with immunoSEQ multiplex PCR; in TCRdb, only in-frame clones are kept and a portion is missing. The data hold approximately 85,000 clones, with 85% to 95% observed a single time. CDR1 is SGHRS and CDR2 is YFSETQ in the germline V gene. The CDR3 loop spans 18 amino acids. The V and J ends lost 4 bases and 4 bases, in that order; junction bases with no gene match: 9. On this clone itself: Its cognate antigen is unknown.

The chain links TRBV5-1 to TRBJ2-1; 15 nucleotides agree with TRBD2. The receptor comes from a human donor who was the organ donor for an intestinal transplant. Sequencing used unstimulated CD8+ T cells sorted from spleen or lymph node cells, obtained before transplant. CDR3 in DNA: TGCGCCAGCAGCCCGGGACTAGCGGGGGGCCGACCTTACAATGAGCAGTTCTTC. Protein: CASSPGLAGGRPYNEQFF.